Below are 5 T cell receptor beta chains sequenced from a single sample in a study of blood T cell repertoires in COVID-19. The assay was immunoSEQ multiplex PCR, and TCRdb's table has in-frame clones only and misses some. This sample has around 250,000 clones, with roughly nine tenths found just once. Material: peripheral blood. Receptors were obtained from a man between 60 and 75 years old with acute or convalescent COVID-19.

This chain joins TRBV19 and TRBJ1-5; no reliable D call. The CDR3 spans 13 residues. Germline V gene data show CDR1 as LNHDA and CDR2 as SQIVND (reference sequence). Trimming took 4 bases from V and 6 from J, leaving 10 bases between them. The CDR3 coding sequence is TGTGCCAGTAGTACTCAGGTCGGTCAGCCCCAGCATTTT. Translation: CASSTQVGQPQHF.

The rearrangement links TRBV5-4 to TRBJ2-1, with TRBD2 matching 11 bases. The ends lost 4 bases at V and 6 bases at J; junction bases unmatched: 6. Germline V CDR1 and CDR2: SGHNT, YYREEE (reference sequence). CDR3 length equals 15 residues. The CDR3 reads CASSQGTSGFNEQFF. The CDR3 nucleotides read TGTGCCAGCAGCCAAGGGACTAGCGGATTCAATGAGCAGTTCTTC.

Here the CDR3 reads CASTDQGTYNSPLHF. As DNA, the CDR3 is TGTGCCAGCACCGACCAGGGGACCTATAATTCACCCCTCCACTTT. The V and J genes are TRBV2 and TRBJ1-6; tentative D call: TRBD1 (6 bases). The germline V and J ends were trimmed by 7 bases and 2 bases, with 12 bases remaining between them. This CDR3 contains 15 residues. The V gene's germline CDR1 is SNHLY and CDR2 FYNNEI.

For the CDR3, the DNA is TGTGCCAGCGGCCGGGACAGGGGCGGCGGCACCGGGGAGCTGTTTTTT. Amino acid sequence: CASGRDRGGGTGELFF. This chain links TRBV27 with TRBJ2-2; 10 bases line up with TRBD1. V lost 8 bases to trimming and J lost 4 bases; unmatched junction nucleotides: 10. The germline V gene has CDR1 MNHEY and CDR2 SMNVEV (reference sequence). The length of the CDR3 is 16 residues.

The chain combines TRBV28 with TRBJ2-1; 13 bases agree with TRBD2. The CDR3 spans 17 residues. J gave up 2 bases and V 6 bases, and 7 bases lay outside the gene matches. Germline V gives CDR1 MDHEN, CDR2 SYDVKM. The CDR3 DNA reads TGTGCCAGCAGACAATCCGGACTAGCGGGGGCCTACAATGAGCAGTTCTTC. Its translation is CASRQSGLAGAYNEQFF.